Described below is a single T cell receptor (beta chain) sequence and its context. The sample is drawn from a study of PD-L1 blockade in urothelial cancer. Study-wide background: T cell content in blood samples showed a median of about 150,000.

Measured with immunoSEQ multiplex PCR; TCRdb has only the in-frame clones, and not every one. In the table there are about 39,000 clones, roughly 89% of which are singletons. The V end was cut by 9 bases, the J end by 5 bases, with 14 bases between. There are 12 residues in the CDR3. Germline V gene sequence: CDR1 SGHDN, CDR2 FVKESK. This sequence was found in a man in his fifties or sixties with urothelial cancer. This chain connects TRBV14 to TRBJ2-7; tentative D call: TRBD2 (6 bases). The input for sequencing was PBMCs, taken around atezolizumab (anti-PD-L1) treatment. Here the CDR3 DNA reads TGTGCCAGGGGACTCCATTGGAACGAGCAGTACTTC. This encodes CARGLHWNEQYF.